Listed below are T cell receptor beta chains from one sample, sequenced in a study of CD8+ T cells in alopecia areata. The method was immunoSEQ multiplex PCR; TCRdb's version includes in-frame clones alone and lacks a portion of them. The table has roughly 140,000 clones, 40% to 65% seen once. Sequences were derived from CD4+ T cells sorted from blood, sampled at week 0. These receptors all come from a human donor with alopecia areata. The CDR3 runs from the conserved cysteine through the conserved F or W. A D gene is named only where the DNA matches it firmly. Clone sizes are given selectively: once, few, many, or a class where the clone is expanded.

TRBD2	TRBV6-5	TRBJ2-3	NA	TGTGCCAGCAGGCTAGCGGGAGGGCCATTAGATACGCAGTATTTT	CASRLAGGPLDTQYF
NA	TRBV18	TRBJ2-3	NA	TGTGCCAGCTCACCTCCAGCAGGTCCGGATACGCAGTATTTT	CASSPPAGPDTQYF
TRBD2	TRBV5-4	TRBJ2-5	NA	TGTGCCAGCAGGCGGACTAGCGGGCCCGCCGAGACCCAGTACTTC	CASRRTSGPAETQYF
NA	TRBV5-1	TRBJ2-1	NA	TGCGCCAGCAGCTTGGACAGGGAGGGTGAGCAGTTCTTC	CASSLDREGEQFF
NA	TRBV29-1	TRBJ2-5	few	TGCAGCGTTATACAGGCGCTGGGGCCCCAGTACTTC	CSVIQALGPQYF
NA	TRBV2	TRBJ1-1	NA	TGTGCCAGCAGTGAGACAGCTGTGAACACTGAAGCTTTCTTT	CASSETAVNTEAFF
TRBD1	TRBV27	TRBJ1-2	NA	TGTGCCAGCAGTTTAGGTCAGGGGGGTGGCTACACCTTC	CASSLGQGGGYTF
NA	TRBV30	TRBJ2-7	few	TGTGCCTGGAGTGGAGGGTTTGGCTACGAGCAGTACTTC	CAWSGGFGYEQYF
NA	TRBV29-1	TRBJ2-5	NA	TGCAGCGCCGACCAGCGGCGGGGAGAGACCCAGTACTTC	CSADQRRGETQYF
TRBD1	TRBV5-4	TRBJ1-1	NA	TGTGCCAGCAGTCCTGGGACAGGGAATTTGAACACTGAAGCTTTCTTT	CASSPGTGNLNTEAFF
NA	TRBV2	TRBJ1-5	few	TGTGCCAGCATTAGGGGGGAAAATCAGCCCCAGCATTTT	CASIRGENQPQHF
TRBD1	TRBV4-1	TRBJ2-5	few	TGCGCCAGCAGCCCCCGGGACAGGGCCGGGGAGACCCAGTACTTC	CASSPRDRAGETQYF
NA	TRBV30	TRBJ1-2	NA	TGTGCCTGGAGTGTACGCGGGGTTTGGGGCTACACCTTC	CAWSVRGVWGYTF
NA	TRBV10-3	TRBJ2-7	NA	TGTGCCATCGGCGGGACATCCTACGAGCAGTACTTC	CAIGGTSYEQYF
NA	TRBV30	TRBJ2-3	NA	TGTGCCTGGCCGCCCACCGAAAGGACAGAAGATCATACGCAGTATTTT	CAWPPTERTEDHTQYF
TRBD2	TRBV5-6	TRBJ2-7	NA	TGTGCCAGCCATACCCAGACTAGCCGCTACGAGCAGTACTTC	CASHTQTSRYEQYF
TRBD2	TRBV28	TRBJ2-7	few	TGTGCCAGCAGCGGGGGGAGCTCCTACGAGCAGTACTTC	CASSGGSSYEQYF
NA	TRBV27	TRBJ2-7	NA	TGTGCCAGCAGTACTAGGGAATACGAGCAGTACTTC	CASSTREYEQYF
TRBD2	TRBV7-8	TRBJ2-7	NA	TGTGCCAGCAGCATATCTAGCGGGAGTAAGGAGCAGTACTTC	CASSISSGSKEQYF